This T cell receptor beta chain was recorded in a study of blood T cell repertoires in COVID-19. Before being deemed recovered, Cohort 3 donors had two negative PCRs, clearance, or symptom resolution. TCRdb keeps only in-frame clones here, not all; method: immunoSEQ multiplex PCR. The sample contains 150,000 to 200,000 clones, around 82% of which appear only once. Per the germline V gene, CDR1 is MNHEY and CDR2 is SMNVEV (reference sequence). This CDR3 contains 13 residues. Trimming removed 8 bases at V and 1 base at J, with 11 bases between. The chain recombines TRBV27 with TRBJ1-1; D gene uncertain. This TCR came from a man aged 35-49 years who had recovered from COVID-19. The sample was PBMCs or T cells enriched from blood (not recorded which). The CDR3 is CASSLRGNTEAFF. The CDR3 DNA sequence: TGTGCCAGCTCGTTACGGGGGAACACTGAAGCTTTCTTT.